This T cell receptor beta chain came from a study of human T cells and chemical hapten exposure. For the study at large: The study lasted 20 to 25 weeks, and patients were dosed weekly with diphenylcyclopropenone on the scalp throughout. Minor pooled library volume differences mainly drove per-sample TCR yield variation.

Stated time point: patch test 3, about 24 weeks after DPC sensitization. This sample's treatment: therapeutic diphenylcyclopropenone sensitization with weekly scalp DPC. TCRdb re-called the RACE reads with MiXCR, one entry per CDR3 protein. The table has roughly 97,000 distinct CDR3 sequences, roughly 27% seen once. There are 13 residues in the CDR3. Losses at the gene ends were 8 bases for V and 3 bases for J; bases not matched to a gene: 5. CDR1 is MNHNS, CDR2 SASEGT, per germline. The source material was whole blood, sampled in connection with sensitization to the hapten diphenylcyclopropenone (DPC). The chain couples TRBV6-1 to TRBJ1-1, with 8 bases that match TRBD1. This TCR was sampled from a man aged 35 to 55 with alopecia areata. Some clones in this sample may be carry-over from other donors' samples. CDR3 loop: CASADRADTEAFF. DNA of the CDR3: TGTGCCAGCGCGGACAGGGCCGACACTGAAGCTTTCTTT.